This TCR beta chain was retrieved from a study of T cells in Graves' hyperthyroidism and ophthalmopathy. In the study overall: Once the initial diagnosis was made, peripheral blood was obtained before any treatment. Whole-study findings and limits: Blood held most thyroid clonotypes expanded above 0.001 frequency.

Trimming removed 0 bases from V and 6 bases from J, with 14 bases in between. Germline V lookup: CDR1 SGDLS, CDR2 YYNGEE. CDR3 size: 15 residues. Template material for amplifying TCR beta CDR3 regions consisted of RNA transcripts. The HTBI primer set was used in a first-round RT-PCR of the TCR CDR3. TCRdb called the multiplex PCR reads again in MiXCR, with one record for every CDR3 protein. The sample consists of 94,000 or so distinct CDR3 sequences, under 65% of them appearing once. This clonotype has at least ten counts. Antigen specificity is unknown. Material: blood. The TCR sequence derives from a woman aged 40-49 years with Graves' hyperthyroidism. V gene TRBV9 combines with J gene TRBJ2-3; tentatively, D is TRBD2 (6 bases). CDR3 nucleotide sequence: TGTGCCAGCAGCGTAGCTACGGCGGGGAGGGATACGCAGTATTTT. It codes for CASSVATAGRDTQYF.